This T cell receptor beta chain was sequenced for a study of blood T cell repertoires in COVID-19. Original processing notes: Reference gene primers were amplified, and this amplification served to estimate nucleated cell counts. Here immunoSEQ multiplex PCR was the method, and the copy in TCRdb shows in-frame clones only, minus some. The DNA was the basis for D and trimming; V, J and clone size are from that table. The sample lists 130,000 or so clones; around 86% were seen once. From germline, CDR1 is KGHSH and CDR2 LQKENI. V lost 0 bases and J 2 bases, leaving 8 bases between the germline ends. The CDR3 totals 14 residues.

The sequenced sample was peripheral blood. This chain connects TRBV18 to TRBJ2-7; D call uncertain. The clonotype was recovered from a man between 35 and 55 years old with acute or convalescent COVID-19. The CDR3 loop is CASSPPASPYEQYF. The CDR3 DNA sequence: TGTGCCAGCTCACCACCGGCATCACCCTACGAGCAGTACTTC. Full variable domain (outside the CDR3, taken from reference TRBV18 and TRBJ2-7): NAGVMQNPRHLVRRRGQEARLRCSPMKGHSHVYWYRQLPEEGLKFMVYLQKENIIDESGMPKERFSAEFPKEGPSILRIQQVVRGDSAAYFCASSPPASPYEQYFGPGTRLTVT.